Shown below are 9 T cell receptor beta chains from a single sample sequenced in a study of response to subunit inactivated influenza vaccine. TCRdb ran MiXCR on the RT-PCR reads and lists one entry per CDR3 protein. The repertoire holds 630,000 or so distinct CDR3 sequences, 15% to 19% seen once, with approximately 10% in the top ten. Here the sequenced sample was PBMCs from blood, taken 11 to 12 days after vaccination. The receptor source for this set is a man aged 50-60 years who received an inactivated influenza vaccine.

This clonotype was seen repeatedly, ten times or more. V and J are TRBV20-1 and TRBJ2-5; tentative D call: TRBD1 (7 bases). V gave up 6 bases and J gave up 5 bases, with 19 bases separating them. Germline V lookup: CDR1 DFQATT, CDR2 SNEGSKA (reference sequence). The CDR3 sequence is 14 residues long. The CDR3 here is CSALAGGGGETQYF. For the CDR3, the DNA is TGCAGTGCCCTGGCTGGAGGGGGCGGCGAGACCCAGTACTTC.

Turning to this clonotype: One base away lies a much larger clone, so this may be a sequencing read error. The J gene is TRBJ2-3, the V gene TRBV4-1; D is unresolved. The DNA end lines up better with TRBJ1-5; the J call may be wrong. The CDR3 runs 17 residues. The germline CDR1 and CDR2 sequences are MGHRA and YSYEKL. CDR3 residues: CASSQDMGKGSTDTQHF. The CDR3 bases are TGCGCCAGCAGCCAAGATATGGGCAAGGGAAGCACAGATACGCAGCATTTT.

V and J are TRBV5-5 and TRBJ2-7; TRBD1 aligns across 7 bases. The CDR3 runs 14 residues. Germline CDR1 reads SGHKS; CDR2 reads YYEKEE (reference sequence). The J segment lost 4 bases and the V segment lost 3 bases, leaving 7 bases of the junction unmatched. CDR3 in amino acids: CASSSQGERYEQYF. In DNA form, the CDR3 reads TGTGCCAGCAGCTCGCAGGGGGAACGTTACGAGCAGTACTTC.

This clonotype has only a few counts. The V call is TRBV6-1, the J call TRBJ1-2, with 10 nucleotides matching TRBD1. Looked up from germline, CDR1 is MNHNS and CDR2 is SASEGT. This CDR3 spans 14 amino acids. With 6 bases clipped from V and 5 bases from J, the junction kept 6 bases outside the gene matches. The CDR3, as DNA: TGTGCCAGCAGCAGACAGGGGGCGTTGTATGGCTACACCTTC. It translates to CASSRQGALYGYTF.

This clonotype was observed many times. The CDR3 sequence is CASSEDRKSSLNNQPQHF. In DNA form, the CDR3 reads TGTGCCAGCAGTGAAGACAGGAAATCGTCGCTTAACAATCAGCCCCAGCATTTT. This chain connects TRBV6-1 to TRBJ1-5, with a weak D call TRBD1 (5 bases). CDR1 MNHNS and CDR2 SASEGT come from the germline V gene. V shed 1 base and J shed 3 bases, with 19 bases lying between them. The CDR3 consists of 18 residues.

This chain joins TRBV5-5 and TRBJ2-7; 11 bases match TRBD1. This CDR3 is 16 amino acids long. Germline V gene lookup returns CDR1 SGHKS and CDR2 YYEKEE (reference sequence). With V trimmed by 4 bases and J by 6 bases, 12 bases remained unmatched. The CDR3 DNA sequence: TGTGCCAGCAGCCCTTCGGACAGGGGGCTGTGGCGCGAGCAGTACTTC. Its protein product is CASSPSDRGLWREQYF.

This sequence joins TRBV9 and TRBJ2-2; perhaps TRBD2 as D (6 bases). The CDR3 is made up of 14 amino acids. Germline lookup yields CDR1 SGDLS and CDR2 YYNGEE. Trimming removed 0 bases from V and 5 bases from J, with 8 bases in between. CDR3 DNA sequence: TGTGCCAGCAGCGTAGCTGCGGGGACCGGGGAGCTGTTTTTT. It codes for CASSVAAGTGELFF.

This chain joins TRBV12-3 or TRBV12-4 and TRBJ1-2; 7 bases are shared with TRBD1. With 5 bases clipped from V and 7 bases from J, the junction kept 7 bases outside the gene matches. This CDR3 spans 13 amino acids. CDR3 in DNA: TGTGCCAGCAGTCGAACACCAGGGGGTGGCTACACCTTC. Amino acid sequence: CASSRTPGGGYTF.

The rearrangement joins TRBV5-1 to TRBJ2-7; 8 nucleotides align to TRBD1. Germline V lookup: CDR1 SGHRS, CDR2 YFSETQ. Trimming took 0 bases from V and 1 from J; bases not matched to a gene: 3. CDR3 length equals 15 residues. As DNA, the CDR3 is TGCGCCAGCAGCTTGGACAGGGGGAGGTCCTACGAGCAGTACTTC. This sequence encodes CASSLDRGRSYEQYF.